Following are 31 T cell receptor beta chains from one sample sequenced in a study of cytotoxic CD8 clonotypes in ibrutinib-treated CLL. Repertoires were generated with immunoSEQ multiplex PCR, while TCRdb's copy carries only in-frame clones and drops some. The data show 200,000 to 250,000 clones, with 70% seen just once and 15% to 17% held by the top ten. This material consisted of PBMCs, taken after 24 months of ibrutinib treatment. The receptors here all came from a human donor with chronic lymphocytic leukemia.

The chain combines TRBV19 with TRBJ2-2, with 7 bases lining up with TRBD1. Germline loops: CDR1 LNHDA, CDR2 SQIVND (reference sequence). With V trimmed by 5 bases and J by 5 bases, 8 bases remained unmatched. This CDR3 has 15 residues. CDR3 in amino acids: CASSHGTAGTGELFF. The CDR3 DNA reads as TGTGCCAGTAGTCACGGGACAGCCGGGACCGGGGAGCTGTTTTTT. Combining the CDR3 with reference TRBV19 and TRBJ2-2 gives the whole variable domain DGGITQSPKYLFRKEGQNVTLSCEQNLNHDAMYWYRQDPGQGLRLIYYSQIVNDFQKGDIAEGYSVSREKKESFPLTVTSAQKNPTAFYLCASSHGTAGTGELFFGEGSRLTVL.

J is TRBJ2-7 and V is TRBV29-1, with 8 bases identical to TRBD1. Germline CDR1 SQVTM, CDR2 ANQGSEA. The V and J ends lost 4 bases and 5 bases, in that order; junction bases with no gene match: 4. CDR3 length equals 12 residues. The DNA for the CDR3 is TGCAGCGTTGGGACAGGGTTGAACGAGCAGTACTTC. This codes for CSVGTGLNEQYF.

This chain uses TRBV6-4 with TRBJ2-7, with a possible D match to TRBD1 (7 bases). This CDR3 has 20 residues. Deletions cut 0 bases from V and 6 bases from J, with 30 bases between. Per the germline V gene, CDR1 is MRHNA and CDR2 is SNTAGT. CDR3 amino acids: CASSDSQETGYRSGEREQYF. The DNA for the CDR3 is TGTGCCAGCAGTGACTCTCAGGAGACAGGGTATAGGTCGGGAGAGCGCGAGCAGTACTTC.

The CDR3 region is CASSLWVKGGYGNEQFF. The DNA for the CDR3 is TGTGCCAGCAGCTTATGGGTTAAAGGCGGGTATGGCAATGAGCAGTTCTTC. The chain uses TRBV11-2 and TRBJ2-1; TRBD2 might be the D (5 bases). With 2 bases removed from V and 6 bases from J, the gap between germline ends came to 20 bases. CDR1 SGHAT and CDR2 FQNNGV come from the germline V gene. This CDR3 spans 17 amino acids.

This chain joins TRBV6-1 and TRBJ1-6, with a tentative D call TRBD1 (5 bases). Per the germline V gene, CDR1 is MNHNS and CDR2 is SASEGT. With 2 bases removed from V and 8 bases from J, the gap between germline ends came to 13 bases. The CDR3 contains 15 residues. CDR3 DNA: TGTGCCAGCAGTGAAACATTAGGAGGGGATTCACCCCTCCACTTT. It codes for CASSETLGGDSPLHF.

The chain employs TRBV28 and TRBJ1-4, with D tentatively TRBD1 (6 bases). Germline CDR1 MDHEN, CDR2 SYDVKM. The CDR3 covers 13 residues. V shed 8 bases and J shed 4 bases, with 11 bases lying between them. The CDR3 is CASGQSFNEKLFF. CDR3 DNA sequence: TGTGCCAGCGGACAGAGTTTTAATGAAAAACTGTTTTTT. Looking up the rest from reference TRBV28 and TRBJ1-4 gives the full variable domain: DVKVTQSSRYLVKRTGEKVFLECVQDMDHENMFWYRQDPGLGLRLIYFSYDVKMKEKGDIPEGYSVSREKKERFSLILESASTNQTSMYLCASGQSFNEKLFFGSGTQLSVL.

V usage is TRBV15 and J usage is TRBJ2-5, with D unresolved. Deletions cut 4 bases from V and 10 bases from J, with 13 bases between. Germline CDR1 reads LNHNV; CDR2 reads YYDKDF (reference sequence). The CDR3 consists of 12 residues. As DNA, the CDR3 is TGTGCCACCAGCACTTCCGAAGGTGGCCAGTACTTC. It is translated as CATSTSEGGQYF.

This clone was detected only a few times. The chain combines TRBV27 with TRBJ1-5; possibly TRBD1 for D (5 bases). Per germline, CDR1 MNHEY and CDR2 SMNVEV (reference sequence). The V end was cut by 8 bases, the J end by 2 bases, with 16 bases between. The CDR3 runs 15 residues. CDR3 region: CASSLMGLGNQPQHF. The CDR3 coding sequence is TGTGCCAGCTCCCTTATGGGGCTCGGCAATCAGCCCCAGCATTTT.

CDR3 in amino acids: CASSAQRENTYEQYF. DNA for the CDR3: TGTGCCAGCAGCGCACAGCGGGAGAACACCTACGAGCAGTACTTC. The chain employs TRBV7-8 and TRBJ2-7, with TRBD2 identical over 8 bases. Trimming removed 5 bases from V and 2 bases from J; junction bases left unmatched: 8. This CDR3 contains 15 residues. Germline V gene lookup returns CDR1 SGHVS and CDR2 FQNEAQ.

This clone has more than one count but fewer than ten. The V call is TRBV4-2, the J call TRBJ2-3; 9 bases map to TRBD2. The CDR3 is 16 residues long. Germline CDR1 is LGHNA and CDR2 is YNFKEQ. Losses at the gene ends were 4 bases for V and 5 bases for J; bases not matched to a gene: 10. The CDR3 DNA is TGTGCCAGCAGCCTGGCGGGAGGGCCGGGTGAAGATACGCAGTATTTT. It yields the protein CASSLAGGPGEDTQYF.

The chain links TRBV27 to TRBJ2-3; 10 nucleotides agree with TRBD1. The germline CDR1 and CDR2 sequences are MNHEY and SMNVEV (reference sequence). The CDR3 is 14 amino acids. Germline trimming cut 7 bases from V and 4 bases from J; bases unmatched to any gene: 5. CDR3 bases: TGTGCCAGCAACCGACAGGGGGCCGCAGATACGCAGTATTTT. Its translation: CASNRQGAADTQYF.

V is TRBV9 and J is TRBJ2-2; 9 positions match TRBD2. CDR1 and CDR2 from the germline V gene are SGDLS and YYNGEE. This CDR3 comprises 16 residues. V was pared by 4 bases and J by 6 bases, with 10 bases of the junction left unmatched. The CDR3 loop reads CASSNGTSMSAGELFF. CDR3 sequence (DNA): TGTGCCAGCAGCAACGGGACTAGCATGAGCGCCGGGGAGCTGTTTTTT.

The rearrangement uses TRBV6-5 and TRBJ1-5; D is unresolved. V lost 10 bases and J 4 bases, leaving 14 bases between the germline ends. The germline CDR1 and CDR2 sequences are MNHEY and SVGAGI. The CDR3 loop spans 13 amino acids. As DNA, the CDR3 is TGTGCCACCTCTTACTTGCCAAATCAGCCCCAGCATTTT. It yields the protein CATSYLPNQPQHF.

The chain recombines TRBV10-3 with TRBJ2-7; the D call may be TRBD1 or TRBD2 (5 bases each). The V end lost 4 bases, the J end lost 0 bases, and 10 bases lay between the germline ends. Germline-derived CDR1 and CDR2 are ENHRY and SYGVKD. This CDR3 is built from 14 residues. In DNA form, the CDR3 reads TGTGCCATCAGTGGGGACGCCGGCTCCTACGAGCAGTACTTC. It codes for CAISGDAGSYEQYF.

This chain uses TRBV11-2 with TRBJ2-1, with no clear D. V lost 1 base, J lost 5 bases, and 9 bases lay in between. CDR3 length equals 14 residues. The germline V gene encodes CDR1 SGHAT and CDR2 FQNNGV. CDR3 protein: CASSLGLVDNEQFF. The CDR3 DNA sequence: TGTGCCAGCAGCTTAGGTCTAGTGGACAATGAGCAGTTCTTC.

This clone has just a few counts. The chain joins TRBV7-2 to TRBJ1-2; D gene uncertain. The CDR3 totals 13 residues. Germline CDR1 is SGHTA and CDR2 is FQGNSA. Trimming pared 6 bases from V and 4 bases from J, leaving 12 bases between. CDR3 region: CASRRQDAYGYTF. In nucleotides, the CDR3 is TGTGCCAGCAGACGTCAGGATGCCTATGGCTACACCTTC.

The gene calls are TRBV11-2 and TRBJ2-5; D may be TRBD1 (5 bases). Trimming shortened V by 0 bases and J by 2 bases, and 19 bases separated the two germline ends. The CDR3 runs to 18 residues. Germline V gene sequence: CDR1 SGHAT, CDR2 FQNNGV. The CDR3 sequence: CASSLDPAGIGPQETQYF. The CDR3 region has the DNA TGTGCCAGCAGCTTAGATCCGGCAGGGATAGGGCCGCAAGAGACCCAGTACTTC.

The rearrangement links TRBV23-1 to TRBJ1-5; TRBD1 agrees at 9 bases. TRBV23-1 is filed as an ORF, its function uncertain. V lost 4 bases and J lost 3; bases outside the gene matches: 10. The CDR3 length is 17 residues. The CDR3 DNA reads TGCGCCAGCAGTCGGGACAGGGCAACGGGGAACAATCAGCCCCAGCATTTT. Encoded protein: CASSRDRATGNNQPQHF.

This clone occurred a few times. This chain connects TRBV28 to TRBJ1-1; possible D gene TRBD1, 5 bases. CDR1 and CDR2 from the germline V gene are MDHEN and SYDVKM. Trimming removed 8 bases from V and 8 bases from J, with 18 bases in between. CDR3 length: 13 residues. CDR3 nucleotides: TGTGCCAGCTTTTCGACAGCCGGGACGGAAGCTTTCTTT. Translating gives CASFSTAGTEAFF. The complete variable domain, with remaining parts taken from reference TRBV28 and TRBJ1-1, reads DVKVTQSSRYLVKRTGEKVFLECVQDMDHENMFWYRQDPGLGLRLIYFSYDVKMKEKGDIPEGYSVSREKKERFSLILESASTNQTSMYLCASFSTAGTEAFFGQGTRLTVV.

In this sample, this clone turned up once. J is TRBJ1-2 and V is TRBV5-1, with 8 nucleotides matching TRBD1. From germline, CDR1 is SGHRS and CDR2 YFSETQ. The CDR3 is 13 amino acids. J was trimmed by 6 bases and V by 4 bases; bases with no gene match: 5. The CDR3 region is CASSPGQGNGYTF. The CDR3 DNA reads as TGCGCCAGCAGCCCCGGACAGGGTAATGGCTACACCTTC.

This clone was detected only a few times. The CDR3 DNA is TGTGCCAGCAGACTCGGGACCTGGGGCCAAGAGACCCAGTACTTC. This sequence encodes CASRLGTWGQETQYF. This chain links TRBV6-5 with TRBJ2-5; D may match TRBD1 or TRBD2 (5 bases each). Deletions cut 6 bases from V and 1 base from J, with 15 bases between. The CDR3 extends over 15 amino acids. CDR1 is MNHEY, CDR2 SVGAGI, per germline.

V is TRBV9 and J is TRBJ2-7; 9 positions match TRBD2. The CDR3 is made up of 16 amino acids. The germline V gene encodes CDR1 SGDLS and CDR2 YYNGEE. The J segment lost 6 bases and the V segment lost 4 bases, leaving 14 bases of the junction unmatched. The CDR3 DNA is TGTGCCAGCAGCCCCCGGGCTCGGACTAGCGAGGGCGAGCAGTACTTC. The encoded protein is CASSPRARTSEGEQYF.

The chain carries TRBV29-1 and TRBJ2-1, with D perhaps matching TRBD1 (5 bases). This CDR3 contains 13 residues. The germline gives CDR1 SQVTM, CDR2 ANQGSEA. The V end was cut by 3 bases, the J end by 6 bases, with 12 bases between. CDR3 bases: TGCAGCGTTGAGCGATGGGGCCCCAATGAGCAGTTCTTC. This sequence encodes CSVERWGPNEQFF.

The chain recombines TRBV2 with TRBJ2-3, with 10 bases matching TRBD1. V shed 7 bases, J shed 4 bases, and the junction held 8 bases outside the gene matches. Germline CDR1 SNHLY, CDR2 FYNNEI. CDR3 size: 15 residues. The CDR3 bases are TGTGCCAGCAAGCGGGACAGGGGAGTCTCAGATACGCAGTATTTT. Its protein is CASKRDRGVSDTQYF.

This clone was observed a handful of times. The genes are TRBV6-1 and TRBJ1-5; D remains ambiguous. Germline CDR1 MNHNS, CDR2 SASEGT. V was pared by 2 bases and J by 5 bases, with 1 base between. The CDR3 is 11 amino acids. The CDR3 loop reads CASSEYQPQHF. The CDR3 DNA reads as TGTGCCAGCAGTGAATATCAGCCCCAGCATTTT.

In this sample, this clone turned up once. V gene TRBV27 combines with J gene TRBJ2-7; D remains unclear. The CDR3 spans 14 residues. The V end was cut by 3 bases, the J end by 2 bases, with 11 bases between. The V gene's germline CDR1 is MNHEY and CDR2 SMNVEV (reference sequence). The DNA for the CDR3 is TGTGCCAGCAGTTTTCGCACACCTACCTACGAGCAGTACTTC. Protein product: CASSFRTPTYEQYF.

The rearrangement links TRBV27 to TRBJ1-1; D gene ambiguous. V lost 0 bases to trimming and J lost 3 bases, with 5 bases between them. Germline V gene data show CDR1 as MNHEY and CDR2 as SMNVEV (reference sequence). The CDR3 runs 13 residues. The CDR3 DNA reads as TGTGCCAGCAGTTTATCGGACTACACTGAAGCTTTCTTT. Translated: CASSLSDYTEAFF.

The V gene is TRBV7-4, the J gene TRBJ2-7; D is possibly TRBD1 or TRBD2 (6 bases each). From germline, CDR1 is SGHVT and CDR2 SQSDAQ. The CDR3 has 15 amino acids. The V gene lost 8 bases and the J gene lost 1 base, with 18 bases spanning the gap. The DNA of the CDR3 is TGTGCCAGCCCCCGGGGGCAGGTTTCGTCCTACGAGCAGTACTTC. Translated, it gives CASPRGQVSSYEQYF.

In its sample, this clone was seen a few times. This sequence joins TRBV2 and TRBJ2-1; no clear D. This CDR3 has 14 amino acids. Germline CDR1 SNHLY, CDR2 FYNNEI. V lost 5 bases to trimming and J lost 4 bases, with 12 bases between them. CDR3 region: CASSITRQYNEQFF. The CDR3 bases are TGTGCCAGCAGTATAACGAGACAATACAATGAGCAGTTCTTC.

The chain has TRBV28 and TRBJ1-3; TRBD1 is a possible D gene (6 bases). The CDR3 consists of 16 residues. The V gene lost 5 bases and the J gene lost 4 bases, with 18 bases spanning the gap. Germline CDR1 reads MDHEN; CDR2 reads SYDVKM. The CDR3 loop reads CASSTTGHQKGNTIYF. CDR3 sequence (DNA): TGTGCCAGCAGTACAACGGGACATCAGAAAGGAAACACCATATATTTT.

V usage is TRBV9 and J usage is TRBJ2-3; 8 positions agree with TRBD2. The V and J ends lost 4 bases and 3 bases, in that order; junction bases with no gene match: 16. The germline gives CDR1 SGDLS, CDR2 YYNGEE. This CDR3 spans 18 amino acids. The CDR3 is CASSFLPPGGELTDTQYF. CDR3 bases: TGTGCCAGCAGCTTCCTCCCCCCGGGGGGGGAACTGACAGATACGCAGTATTTT. The full variable domain, completed using reference TRBV9 and TRBJ2-3, is DSGVTQTPKHLITATGQRVTLRCSPRSGDLSVYWYQQSLDQGLQFLIQYYNGEERAKGNILERFSAQQFPDLHSELNLSSLELGDSALYFCASSFLPPGGELTDTQYFGPGTRLTVL.